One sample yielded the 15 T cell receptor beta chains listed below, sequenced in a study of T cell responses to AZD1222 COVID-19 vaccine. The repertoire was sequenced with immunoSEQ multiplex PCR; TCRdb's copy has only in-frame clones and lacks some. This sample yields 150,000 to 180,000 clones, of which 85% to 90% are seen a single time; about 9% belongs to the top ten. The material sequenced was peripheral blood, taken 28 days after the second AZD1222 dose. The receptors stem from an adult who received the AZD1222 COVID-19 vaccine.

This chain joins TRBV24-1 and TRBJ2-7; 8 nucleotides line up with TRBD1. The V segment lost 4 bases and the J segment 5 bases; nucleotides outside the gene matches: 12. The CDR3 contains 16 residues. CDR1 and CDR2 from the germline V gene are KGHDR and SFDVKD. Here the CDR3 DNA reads TGTGCCACCAGTGACTATCCAGGGGGCAGGGTGAACGAGCAGTACTTC. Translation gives CATSDYPGGRVNEQYF.

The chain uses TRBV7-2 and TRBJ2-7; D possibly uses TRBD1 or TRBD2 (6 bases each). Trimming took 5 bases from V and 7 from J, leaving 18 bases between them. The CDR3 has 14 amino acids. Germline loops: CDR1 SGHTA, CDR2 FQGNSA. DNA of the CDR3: TGTGCCAGCAGCGCCCTGGGGAGAGGGGGGGAGCAGTACTTC. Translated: CASSALGRGGEQYF. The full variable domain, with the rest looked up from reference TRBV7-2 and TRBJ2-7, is GAGVSQSPSNKVTEKGKDVELRCDPISGHTALYWYRQSLGQGLEFLIYFQGNSAPDKSGLPSDRFSAERTGGSVSTLTIQRTQQEDSAVYLCASSALGRGGEQYFGPGTRLTVT.

CDR3 sequence: CASTRGTNTEAFF. The CDR3, as DNA: TGTGCCAGCACAAGGGGGACGAACACTGAAGCTTTCTTT. The rearrangement uses TRBV6-5 and TRBJ1-1; D might be TRBD1 (6 bases). The CDR3 contains 13 residues. The ends were cut back, 7 bases at V and 1 base at J, with 10 bases in the middle. Germline CDR1 and CDR2: MNHEY and SVGAGI.

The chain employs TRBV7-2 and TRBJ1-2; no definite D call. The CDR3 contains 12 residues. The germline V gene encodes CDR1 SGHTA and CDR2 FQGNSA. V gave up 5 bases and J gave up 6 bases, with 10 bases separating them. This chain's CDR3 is CASSRNGDGYTF. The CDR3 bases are TGTGCCAGCAGCCGAAATGGGGATGGCTACACCTTC.

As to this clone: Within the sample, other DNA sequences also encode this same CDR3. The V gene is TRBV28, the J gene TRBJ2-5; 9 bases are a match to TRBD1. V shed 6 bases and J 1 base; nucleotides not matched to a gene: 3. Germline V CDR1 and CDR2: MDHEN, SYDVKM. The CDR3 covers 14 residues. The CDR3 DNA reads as TGTGCCAGCAGCAGGGACAGGGTCCAAGAGACCCAGTACTTC. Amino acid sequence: CASSRDRVQETQYF. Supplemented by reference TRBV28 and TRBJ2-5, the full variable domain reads DVKVTQSSRYLVKRTGEKVFLECVQDMDHENMFWYRQDPGLGLRLIYFSYDVKMKEKGDIPEGYSVSREKKERFSLILESASTNQTSMYLCASSRDRVQETQYFGPGTRLLVL.

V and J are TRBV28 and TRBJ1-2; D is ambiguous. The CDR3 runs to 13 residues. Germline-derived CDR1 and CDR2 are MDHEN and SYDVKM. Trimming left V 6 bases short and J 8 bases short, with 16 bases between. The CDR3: CASREVPGSGYTF. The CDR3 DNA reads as TGTGCCAGCAGGGAGGTCCCGGGGTCCGGCTACACCTTC.

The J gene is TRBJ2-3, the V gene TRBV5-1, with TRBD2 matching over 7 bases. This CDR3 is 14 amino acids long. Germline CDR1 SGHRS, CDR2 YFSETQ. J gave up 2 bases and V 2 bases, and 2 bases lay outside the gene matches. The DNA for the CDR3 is TGCGCCAGCAGCTTAGGGACTACCACAGATACGCAGTATTTT. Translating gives CASSLGTTTDTQYF. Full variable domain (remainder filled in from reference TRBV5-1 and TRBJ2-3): KAGVTQTPRYLIKTRGQQVTLSCSPISGHRSVSWYQQTPGQGLQFLFEYFSETQRNKGNFPGRFSGRQFSNSRSEMNVSTLELGDSALYLCASSLGTTTDTQYFGPGTRLTVL.

As DNA, the CDR3 is TGTGCCACCAGCAGAGCCGACAGGTATGAAGCTTTCTTT. Translating gives CATSRADRYEAFF. The chain couples TRBV15 to TRBJ1-1, with D possibly matching TRBD1 (6 bases). CDR1 and CDR2 from the germline V gene are LNHNV and YYDKDF (reference sequence). V was trimmed by 1 base and J by 7 bases, leaving 10 bases between them. CDR3 size: 13 residues.

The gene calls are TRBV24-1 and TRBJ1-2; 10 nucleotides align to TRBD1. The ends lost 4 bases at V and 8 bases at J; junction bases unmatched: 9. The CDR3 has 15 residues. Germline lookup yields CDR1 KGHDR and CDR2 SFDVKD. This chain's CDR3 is CATSDPTDRGQGYTF. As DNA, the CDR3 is TGTGCCACCAGTGACCCAACCGACAGGGGGCAGGGCTACACCTTC.

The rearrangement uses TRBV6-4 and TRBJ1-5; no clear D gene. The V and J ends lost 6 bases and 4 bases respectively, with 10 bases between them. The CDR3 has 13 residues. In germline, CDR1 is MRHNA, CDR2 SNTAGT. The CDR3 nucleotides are TGTGCCAGCAGCCCCGAGATTAATCAGCCCCAGCATTTT. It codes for CASSPEINQPQHF.

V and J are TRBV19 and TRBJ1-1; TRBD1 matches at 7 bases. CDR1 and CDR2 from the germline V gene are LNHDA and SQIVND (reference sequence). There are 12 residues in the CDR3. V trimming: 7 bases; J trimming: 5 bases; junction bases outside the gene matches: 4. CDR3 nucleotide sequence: TGTGCCAGTACCTCGGACAGGACTGAAGCTTTCTTT. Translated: CASTSDRTEAFF.

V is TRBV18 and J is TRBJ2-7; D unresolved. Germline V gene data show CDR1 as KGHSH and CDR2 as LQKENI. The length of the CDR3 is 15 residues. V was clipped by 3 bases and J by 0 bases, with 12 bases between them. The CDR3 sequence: CASSPLGLGSYEQYF. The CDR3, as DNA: TGTGCCAGCTCACCTCTAGGGTTGGGCTCCTACGAGCAGTACTTC.

The CDR3 loop is CASSLEGAGGYTF. The CDR3 nucleotides read TGCGCCAGCAGCTTGGAGGGGGCAGGTGGCTACACCTTC. The rearrangement links TRBV5-1 to TRBJ1-2; 7 bases match TRBD1. The length of the CDR3 is 13 residues. Germline assignment: CDR1 SGHRS and CDR2 YFSETQ. V lost 0 bases to trimming and J lost 7 bases; unmatched junction nucleotides: 3.

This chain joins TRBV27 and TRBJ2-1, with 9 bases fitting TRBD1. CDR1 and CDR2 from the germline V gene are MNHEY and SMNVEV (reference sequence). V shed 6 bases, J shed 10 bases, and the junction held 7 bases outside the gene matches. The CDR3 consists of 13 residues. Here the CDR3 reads CASRDRGFREQFF. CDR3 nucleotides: TGTGCCAGCAGGGACAGGGGTTTTAGAGAGCAGTTCTTC.

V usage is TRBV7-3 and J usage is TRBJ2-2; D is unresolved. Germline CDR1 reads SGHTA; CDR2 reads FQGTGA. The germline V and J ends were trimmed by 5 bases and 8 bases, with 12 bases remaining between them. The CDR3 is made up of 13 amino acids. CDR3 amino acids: CASSVSPSGELFF. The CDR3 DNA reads TGTGCCAGCAGCGTTAGTCCGTCTGGGGAGCTGTTTTTT. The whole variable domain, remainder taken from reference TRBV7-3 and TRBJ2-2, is GAGVSQTPSNKVTEKGKYVELRCDPISGHTALYWYRQSLGQGPEFLIYFQGTGAADDSGLPNDRFFAVRPEGSVSTLKIQRTERGDSAVYLCASSVSPSGELFFGEGSRLTVL.